These 22 T cell receptor beta chains share one sample of origin, sequenced in a study of T-cell memory formation after mild COVID-19 (dated by TCRdb to 2020 to 2023). Library construction relied on 5' RACE. The reads were generated on an Illumina NovaSeq 6000. The raw public data were reprocessed by TCRdb itself: fastp quality trimming at Q25, MiXCR clonotype calling, in-frame beta chains only. Each CDR3 protein appears once, grouped with its most common genes and DNA. The sample has 550,000 to 600,000 distinct CDR3 sequences on record, 20% to 25% of them singletons. The ten biggest clones cover under 8.5% of the sample. Sequenced sample: PBMCs or a T cell subset sorted from them (not recorded which). Source of these receptors: an adult woman who had mild COVID-19 (a few samples of this study predate the infection). The sample titles of this study are shuffled in the database, so cell type and time point are left out; the donor was told from shared clones.

The V and J genes are TRBV5-1 and TRBJ2-1; 9 bases fit TRBD2. Losses at the gene ends were 4 bases for V and 7 bases for J; bases not matched to a gene: 6. Germline CDR1 SGHRS, CDR2 YFSETQ. The CDR3 is 14 residues long. The CDR3 DNA reads TGCGCCAGCAGCGAGGGACTAGCAGGGAATGAGCAGTTCTTC. This codes for CASSEGLAGNEQFF.

This clonotype was recorded at least ten times. The V and J genes are TRBV12-3 or TRBV12-4 and TRBJ2-1, with D maybe TRBD2 (6 bases). With 1 base removed from V and 6 bases from J, the gap between germline ends came to 13 bases. CDR3 length: 15 residues. CDR3 in amino acids: CASSLGGEGFNEQFF. The DNA for the CDR3 is TGTGCCAGCAGTTTAGGGGGGGAAGGCTTCAATGAGCAGTTCTTC.

This clonotype was seen a handful of times. The chain uses TRBV5-1 and TRBJ2-1, with a weak D call TRBD2 (6 bases). The V gene's germline CDR1 is SGHRS and CDR2 YFSETQ. CDR3 length: 19 residues. V lost 4 bases, J lost 6 bases, and 29 bases lay in between. The CDR3 protein is CASSPSGELGSLGGNEQFF. The CDR3 nucleotides read TGCGCCAGCAGCCCCTCGGGGGAATTGGGCTCACTTGGGGGCAATGAGCAGTTCTTC.

The CDR3 is CASSTGDEETQYF. The CDR3 region has the DNA TGCGCCAGCAGCACAGGGGATGAAGAGACCCAGTACTTC. The genes are TRBV4-1 and TRBJ2-5; 7 bases fit TRBD1. Germline-derived CDR1 and CDR2 are MGHRA and YSYEKL. After removal of 5 bases from V and 3 bases from J, the junction contained 3 bases not matched to a gene. This CDR3 contains 13 residues.

This clonotype was found a few times. The chain is built from TRBV19 and TRBJ1-5, with 7 bases matching TRBD1. The germline CDR1 and CDR2 sequences are LNHDA and SQIVND (reference sequence). This CDR3 has 14 amino acids. Unmatched junction bases numbered 4, after V lost 6 bases and J lost 2 bases. The DNA of the CDR3 is TGTGCCAGTAGGCAGACAGGGCGCAATCAGCCCCAGCATTTT. Translation gives CASRQTGRNQPQHF.

V gene TRBV12-3 or TRBV12-4 combines with J gene TRBJ2-3; weak D call: TRBD2 (6 bases). Trimming removed 4 bases at V and 5 bases at J, with 13 bases between. The CDR3 sequence is 14 residues long. CDR3 sequence: CASSWRGSGDTQYF. The CDR3 coding sequence is TGTGCCAGCAGTTGGAGGGGTTCGGGAGATACGCAGTATTTT.

This chain connects TRBV5-6 to TRBJ2-3, with 9 bases fitting TRBD2. The CDR3 is made up of 18 amino acids. Trimming at V came to 4 bases and at J to 3 bases, leaving 15 bases not matched to a gene. Germline-derived CDR1 and CDR2 are SGHDT and YYEEEE. CDR3 sequence: CASSRRTFSGSSTDTQYF. The CDR3 nucleotides are TGTGCCAGCAGCCGACGGACCTTTAGCGGGAGCTCAACAGATACGCAGTATTTT.

This clonotype was picked up a small number of times. J is TRBJ2-3 and V is TRBV28; no clear D. The germline V and J ends were trimmed by 3 bases and 4 bases, with 8 bases remaining between them. Germline assignment: CDR1 MDHEN and CDR2 SYDVKM. The length of the CDR3 is 13 residues. The CDR3: CASSFRSSDTQYF. For the CDR3, the DNA is TGTGCCAGCAGTTTTAGGAGCTCAGATACGCAGTATTTT.

This clonotype was recorded a few times. The chain links TRBV5-1 to TRBJ2-7; D is unresolved. V lost 2 bases to trimming and J lost 2 bases, with 14 bases between them. Germline-derived CDR1 and CDR2 are SGHRS and YFSETQ. This CDR3 spans 15 amino acids. The CDR3 coding sequence is TGCGCCAGCAGCTTCTTTCCACAGTCTACCTACGAGCAGTACTTC. Translating it yields CASSFFPQSTYEQYF.

V is TRBV4-1 and J is TRBJ2-5, with unresolved D. The CDR3 is 13 residues long. The V and J ends lost 3 bases and 5 bases respectively, with 10 bases between them. The V gene's germline CDR1 is MGHRA and CDR2 YSYEKL. CDR3: CASSQGRSETQYF. The CDR3 nucleotides are TGCGCCAGCAGCCAGGGAAGATCCGAGACCCAGTACTTC.

This clonotype appeared a few times. V is TRBV7-9 and J is TRBJ2-3; tentative D call: TRBD2 (6 bases). Germline V gene sequence: CDR1 SEHNR, CDR2 FQNEAQ (reference sequence). The CDR3 loop spans 15 amino acids. The V end was cut by 1 base, the J end by 0 bases, with 8 bases between. The CDR3 coding sequence is TGTGCCAGCAGCTTAGTCGGACTAAGCACAGATACGCAGTATTTT. Amino acid sequence: CASSLVGLSTDTQYF.

This clonotype was picked up a small number of times. CDR3 in amino acids: CASSSGDAADTQYF. In DNA, the CDR3 is TGTGCCAGCAGCTCGGGGGACGCCGCAGATACGCAGTATTTT. The chain joins TRBV7-8 to TRBJ2-3; D is perhaps TRBD2 (6 bases). The CDR3 spans 14 residues. Trimming removed 4 bases from V and 4 bases from J, with 12 bases in between. The V gene's germline CDR1 is SGHVS and CDR2 FQNEAQ.

The J gene is TRBJ2-3, the V gene TRBV12-3 or TRBV12-4; 14 bases map to TRBD2. Losses at the gene ends were 6 bases for V and 3 bases for J; bases not matched to a gene: 14. This CDR3 has 19 residues. The CDR3: CASRTGRRTSGGSTDTQYF. The CDR3 bases are TGTGCCAGCAGGACAGGACGACGGACTAGCGGGGGGTCAACAGATACGCAGTATTTT.

This sequence joins TRBV27 and TRBJ1-2; 8 nucleotides line up with TRBD1. This CDR3 region has 15 residues. Germline V gives CDR1 MNHEY, CDR2 SMNVEV (reference sequence). V was clipped by 1 base and J by 8 bases; unmatched bases: 9. In nucleotides, the CDR3 is TGTGCCAGCAGTTTATATGCCGGACAGGGACGAGGCTACACCTTC. This encodes CASSLYAGQGRGYTF.

The rearrangement links TRBV5-1 to TRBJ1-1; D gene ambiguous. The CDR3 consists of 15 residues. The ends were cut back, 0 bases at V and 1 base at J, with 10 bases in the middle. Germline CDR1 is SGHRS and CDR2 is YFSETQ. In DNA, the CDR3 is TGCGCCAGCAGCTTGGAAGGGCCCCCGAACACTGAAGCTTTCTTT. It yields the protein CASSLEGPPNTEAFF. The variable domain in full, completed from reference TRBV5-1 and TRBJ1-1, reads KAGVTQTPRYLIKTRGQQVTLSCSPISGHRSVSWYQQTPGQGLQFLFEYFSETQRNKGNFPGRFSGRQFSNSRSEMNVSTLELGDSALYLCASSLEGPPNTEAFFGQGTRLTVV.

In its sample, this clonotype was seen a few times. V usage is TRBV12-3 or TRBV12-4 and J usage is TRBJ1-3; TRBD1 might be the D (6 bases). The V and J ends lost 6 bases and 1 base respectively, with 10 bases between them. This CDR3 has 14 residues. CDR3 residues: CASSWTESGNTIYF. CDR3 coding DNA: TGTGCCAGCAGCTGGACAGAATCTGGAAACACCATATATTTT.

This clonotype showed up just a few times. V is TRBV5-1 and J is TRBJ2-3; TRBD2 matches at 8 bases. V was pared by 0 bases and J by 1 base, with 4 bases of the junction left unmatched. CDR1 SGHRS and CDR2 YFSETQ come from the germline V gene. The CDR3 has 16 residues. The CDR3 here is CASSLEYSGGTDTQYF. DNA of the CDR3: TGCGCCAGCAGCTTGGAGTATAGCGGGGGCACAGATACGCAGTATTTT.

In this sample, this clonotype turned up many times. CDR3 residues: CASSLVDRDRQYF. CDR3 nucleotides: TGTGCCAGCAGCTTAGTGGACCGCGACAGGCAGTATTTT. V and J are TRBV7-2 and TRBJ2-3; maybe TRBD1 (5 bases). The germline gives CDR1 SGHTA, CDR2 FQGNSA. Trimming pared 1 base from V and 11 bases from J, leaving 13 bases between. The CDR3 runs 13 residues.

This clonotype was counted between two and nine times. V and J are TRBV7-6 and TRBJ2-7, with TRBD1 identical over 9 bases. CDR3 length: 15 amino acids. The V gene's germline CDR1 is SGHVS and CDR2 FNYEAQ. V trimming: 5 bases; J trimming: 1 base; junction bases outside the gene matches: 6. CDR3 DNA: TGTGCCAGCAGCCTAGGGACAGGGCTTTCCTACGAGCAGTACTTC. This encodes CASSLGTGLSYEQYF.

The chain links TRBV27 to TRBJ2-7, with 11 positions matching TRBD1. CDR3 length: 18 amino acids. J lost 6 bases, V lost 2 bases, and 15 bases had no gene match. CDR1 is MNHEY and CDR2 is SMNVEV in the germline V gene (reference sequence). CDR3: CASSLKPQGQGAVCEQYF. DNA for the CDR3: TGTGCCAGCAGTTTAAAGCCCCAAGGACAGGGGGCGGTCTGCGAGCAGTACTTC.

The rearrangement uses TRBV2 and TRBJ2-7; TRBD2 agrees at 11 bases. J gave up 5 bases and V 6 bases, and 6 bases lay outside the gene matches. The germline V gene has CDR1 SNHLY and CDR2 FYNNEI. CDR3 size: 14 residues. The CDR3 nucleotides are TGTGCCAGCAGCGGGGGACTAGCGGCACACGAGCAGTACTTC. Residues: CASSGGLAAHEQYF.

The sample holds one count of this clonotype. The chain uses TRBV4-2 and TRBJ1-2; D is perhaps TRBD1 (6 bases). The V gene lost 2 bases and the J gene lost 6 bases, with 10 bases spanning the gap. CDR3 size: 13 residues. Germline V gives CDR1 LGHNA, CDR2 YNFKEQ. CDR3 protein: CASSQWGGDGYTF. CDR3 nucleotides: TGTGCCAGCAGCCAATGGGGGGGCGATGGCTACACCTTC.